This T cell receptor (beta chain) was sequenced in a study of shared clonotypes between healthy human individuals. Turning to the study itself: CD4 naive and memory got three plates each, CD8 naive two, CD8 memory one.

A remark on this clone: Its antigen is not known.

CD4+ cell separation produced CD45RA+ naive and CD45RA-negative memory subsets. As processed by the authors: Junction-only immunoSEQ sequences carried no quality scores, so filtering differed. The assay was immunoSEQ multiplex PCR, and TCRdb's table has in-frame clones only and misses some. V, J and clone size are those of that table, while D and trimming were read from the DNA. The sample has some 1,100,000 clones; more than 75% are singletons. CDR3 length equals 14 residues. The germline CDR1 and CDR2 sequences are SGHTA and FQGNSA. Trimming stripped 2 bases from V and 2 bases from J, with 8 bases between. Study-level points and caveats: Shared clonotypes: 4.5% to 6% naive CD4, around 4% naive CD8, about 2.2% memory CD4, over 0.3% memory CD8.

The material sequenced was memory CD4+ T cells from PBMCs. The subset: CD45RA-negative fraction. The clonotype originates from a man aged 18 to 30 in good health. Some clones in this sample may be carry-over from other donors' samples. The V call is TRBV7-2, the J call TRBJ2-3, with D perhaps matching TRBD2 (5 bases). The DNA of the CDR3 is TGTGCCAGCAGCTTATACGGGATCACAGATACGCAGTATTTT. Translated, it gives CASSLYGITDTQYF.